What follows are 27 T cell receptor beta chains derived from one specimen sequenced in a study of T cell changes during pregnancy in multiple sclerosis. Sequencing was performed with immunoSEQ multiplex PCR; in TCRdb, only in-frame clones are kept and a portion is missing. The table records 45,000 to 60,000 clones, around 92% of them present only once. The material sequenced was CD4+ T cells from peripheral blood mononuclear cells, taken in the third trimester of pregnancy. The receptor source for this set is a female donor with multiple sclerosis, enrolled in a pregnancy study.

This sequence joins TRBV7-6 and TRBJ2-7; 7 bases map to TRBD1. This CDR3 has 14 amino acids. The V gene's germline CDR1 is SGHVS and CDR2 FNYEAQ. Germline trimming cut 1 base from V and 4 bases from J; bases unmatched to any gene: 4. DNA of the CDR3: TGTGCCAGCAGCTTAGACAGGGGCGGGTACGAGCAGTACTTC. This sequence encodes CASSLDRGGYEQYF.

The chain uses TRBV2 and TRBJ1-1, with 7 bases that match TRBD1. This CDR3 region has 14 residues. The V gene end was trimmed by 5 bases and the J gene end by 2 bases; junction bases not matched to a gene: 5. The V gene's germline CDR1 is SNHLY and CDR2 FYNNEI. CDR3 residues: CASSRQGSNTEAFF. CDR3 coding DNA: TGTGCCAGCAGTCGACAGGGTAGTAACACTGAAGCTTTCTTT.

The chain combines TRBV5-1 with TRBJ1-1; D unresolved. The CDR3 is 15 residues long. Between the trimmed V and J ends, which lost 0 bases and 1 base, there was a span of 10 bases. Germline V CDR1 and CDR2: SGHRS, YFSETQ. CDR3 loop: CASSLGAVRNTEAFF. The DNA for the CDR3 is TGCGCCAGCAGCTTGGGGGCTGTGAGGAACACTGAAGCTTTCTTT.

The V call is TRBV5-6, the J call TRBJ2-2, with D hard to call. The germline V gene encodes CDR1 SGHDT and CDR2 YYEEEE. The CDR3 runs 16 residues. The V end lost 1 base, the J end lost 0 bases, and 10 bases lay between the germline ends. The DNA for the CDR3 is TGTGCCAGCAGCTTGATCTCTACGTCGAACACCGGGGAGCTGTTTTTT. Its protein is CASSLISTSNTGELFF.

This rearrangement joins TRBV5-1 to TRBJ1-1; TRBD1 is a possible D gene (5 bases). Germline CDR1 and CDR2: SGHRS and YFSETQ. V was clipped by 1 base and J by 5 bases, with 15 bases between them. The length of the CDR3 is 15 residues. CDR3 residues: CASSLKVGGGTEAFF. The CDR3 DNA reads as TGCGCCAGCAGCTTGAAGGTGGGGGGAGGGACTGAAGCTTTCTTT.

The V and J genes are TRBV27 and TRBJ2-7, with D tentatively TRBD1 (6 bases). The germline V gene encodes CDR1 MNHEY and CDR2 SMNVEV (reference sequence). Between the trimmed V and J ends, which lost 6 bases and 0 bases, there was a span of 18 bases. The CDR3 is 16 residues long. CDR3 sequence (DNA): TGTGCCAGCAGAACGACAGGATTAGAGTCCTCCTACGAGCAGTACTTC. Protein sequence: CASRTTGLESSYEQYF.

The chain employs TRBV7-6 and TRBJ1-1, with D uncertain. Germline V gives CDR1 SGHVS, CDR2 FNYEAQ. V was shortened by 4 bases and J by 7 bases, with 28 bases between the two germline ends. The CDR3 is made up of 18 amino acids. The CDR3 sequence is CASSSSAIAVLMLGEAFF. The CDR3 coding sequence is TGTGCCAGCAGCTCTAGTGCCATCGCGGTGTTGATGTTGGGTGAAGCTTTCTTT.

The chain is built from TRBV6-6 and TRBJ1-5; D is unresolved. Germline CDR1 is MNHNY and CDR2 is SVGAGI (reference sequence). With 1 base removed from V and 5 bases from J, the gap between germline ends came to 9 bases. CDR3 length: 14 amino acids. DNA for the CDR3: TGTGCCAGCAGTTACTTGGGCCCGGATCAGCCCCAGCATTTT. It is translated as CASSYLGPDQPQHF.

The chain recombines TRBV7-3 with TRBJ1-4; 7 bases are a match to TRBD1. Looked up from germline, CDR1 is SGHTA and CDR2 is FQGTGA. Unmatched junction bases numbered 7, after V lost 2 bases and J lost 4 bases. CDR3 length: 16 residues. CDR3 sequence: CASSLAQAGGNEKLFF. The CDR3 DNA reads as TGTGCCAGCAGCTTAGCCCAGGCAGGGGGTAATGAAAAACTGTTTTTT.

The chain employs TRBV19 and TRBJ2-1, with 13 bases identical to TRBD2. The V segment lost 5 bases and the J segment 2 bases; nucleotides outside the gene matches: 18. Looked up from germline, CDR1 is LNHDA and CDR2 is SQIVND (reference sequence). This CDR3 contains 21 residues. As DNA, the CDR3 is TGTGCCAGTAGTCGGCACCTGGGTACTAGCGGGGGGGCCTTTCCCTACAATGAGCAGTTCTTC. Translated: CASSRHLGTSGGAFPYNEQFF.

V usage is TRBV5-4 and J usage is TRBJ1-2; a weak D match, TRBD1 (5 bases). Germline lookup yields CDR1 SGHNT and CDR2 YYREEE (reference sequence). Trimming shortened V by 4 bases and J by 5 bases, and 12 bases separated the two germline ends. The CDR3 runs to 13 residues. The chain's CDR3 is CASSGTSIYGYTF. The CDR3 DNA sequence: TGTGCCAGCAGCGGGACTAGTATATATGGCTACACCTTC.

V gene TRBV18 combines with J gene TRBJ1-6; tentative D call: TRBD1 (5 bases). The CDR3 sequence is 14 residues long. V lost 3 bases, J lost 10 bases, and 13 bases lay in between. Germline V gene lookup returns CDR1 KGHSH and CDR2 LQKENI. The CDR3, as DNA: TGTGCCAGCTCACCGGAGCAGGGCGGATCACCCCTCCACTTT. Translated: CASSPEQGGSPLHF.

The V and J genes are TRBV6-6 and TRBJ1-2; the match to TRBD1 covers 9 bases. This CDR3 region has 15 residues. The trim removed 0 bases at V and 5 bases at J, leaving 4 bases unmatched. Germline V gives CDR1 MNHNY, CDR2 SVGAGI (reference sequence). The CDR3 DNA follows: TGTGCCAGCAGTTACTCAGGACAGGGGCAATATGGCTACACCTTC. It is translated as CASSYSGQGQYGYTF.

This clone has more than one count but fewer than ten. The chain joins TRBV4-1 to TRBJ1-5, with TRBD1 identical over 9 bases. Germline values: CDR1 MGHRA, CDR2 YSYEKL. The ends lost 5 bases at V and 7 bases at J; junction bases unmatched: 9. This CDR3 region has 15 residues. CDR3 residues: CASSSLTGGEQPQHF. Here the CDR3 DNA reads TGCGCCAGCAGCTCGCTAACAGGGGGCGAGCAGCCCCAGCATTTT.

The chain joins TRBV4-3 to TRBJ2-6, with a possible D match to TRBD1 (5 bases). Germline loops: CDR1 LGHNA, CDR2 YSLEER. V lost 1 base and J 0 bases, leaving 7 bases between the germline ends. The CDR3 length is 16 residues. The CDR3 sequence: CASSQGQGSGANVLTF. CDR3 sequence (DNA): TGCGCCAGCAGCCAAGGTCAGGGCTCTGGGGCCAACGTCCTGACTTTC.

The chain couples TRBV7-3 to TRBJ1-1; possibly TRBD1 for D (5 bases). V was pared by 5 bases and J by 5 bases, with 15 bases between. The CDR3 length is 14 residues. The germline V gene encodes CDR1 SGHTA and CDR2 FQGTGA. Here the CDR3 reads CASSRSRGGTEAFF. CDR3 nucleotides: TGTGCCAGCAGCCGAAGTAGGGGAGGGACTGAAGCTTTCTTT.

This chain connects TRBV7-3 to TRBJ2-1; 10 bases are shared with TRBD2. V lost 2 bases to trimming and J lost 3 bases; unmatched junction nucleotides: 1. Looked up from germline, CDR1 is SGHTA and CDR2 is FQGTGA. The CDR3 contains 15 residues. CDR3: CASSLGLADYNEQFF. In nucleotides, the CDR3 is TGTGCCAGCAGCTTAGGACTAGCGGACTACAATGAGCAGTTCTTC.

The chain combines TRBV6-1 with TRBJ1-2, with D unresolved. The CDR3 loop spans 15 amino acids. Between the trimmed V and J ends, which lost 3 bases and 9 bases, there was a span of 20 bases. Germline loops: CDR1 MNHNS, CDR2 SASEGT. CDR3 sequence: CASSDFAGLPFSYTF. The CDR3 DNA reads as TGTGCCAGCAGTGACTTCGCAGGACTCCCTTTCAGCTACACCTTC.

This chain links TRBV6-5 with TRBJ1-6; TRBD1 might be the D (5 bases). In germline, CDR1 is MNHEY, CDR2 SVGAGI. This CDR3 is 15 amino acids long. Between the trimmed V and J ends, which lost 6 bases and 9 bases, there was a span of 18 bases. Here the CDR3 DNA reads TGTGCCAGCAGAGTGGACGGGGGGTTAGGTTCACCCCTCCACTTT. It encodes CASRVDGGLGSPLHF.

This clone was seen a few times. The chain combines TRBV11-3 with TRBJ2-1; TRBD2 agrees at 14 bases. Germline trimming cut 0 bases from V and 0 bases from J; bases unmatched to any gene: 4. The germline CDR1 and CDR2 sequences are SGHNT and YENEEA. The CDR3 has 19 residues. The CDR3 loop reads CASSLEGTSGGSSYNEQFF. CDR3 DNA sequence: TGTGCCAGCAGCTTAGAGGGGACTAGCGGGGGAAGCTCCTACAATGAGCAGTTCTTC.

This rearrangement joins TRBV6-1 to TRBJ1-6, with 8 bases fitting TRBD1. Germline loops: CDR1 MNHNS, CDR2 SASEGT. J gave up 14 bases and V 10 bases, and 13 bases lay outside the gene matches. CDR3 length equals 13 residues. The DNA of the CDR3 is TGTGCCACCGGACAGGGAGTCGGGAGAGCCCTCCACTTT. Translation: CATGQGVGRALHF.

This chain joins TRBV7-3 and TRBJ1-1; no definite D call. V lost 5 bases and J 1 base, leaving 8 bases between the germline ends. The germline CDR1 and CDR2 sequences are SGHTA and FQGTGA. The CDR3 contains 13 residues. The CDR3 spells CASSPPGNTEAFF. Written as DNA, the CDR3 is TGTGCCAGCAGCCCCCCGGGGAACACTGAAGCTTTCTTT.

CDR3 sequence reads: CAWSVGQGRQDTQYF. CDR3 in DNA: TGTGCCTGGAGTGTAGGCCAGGGCCGTCAAGATACGCAGTATTTT. V gene TRBV30 combines with J gene TRBJ2-3, with D perhaps matching TRBD1 (5 bases). The CDR3 length is 15 residues. CDR1 and CDR2 from the germline V gene are GTSNPN and SVGIG (reference sequence). V was shortened by 0 bases and J by 5 bases, with 15 bases between the two germline ends.

V usage is TRBV25-1 and J usage is TRBJ1-6; D possibly corresponds to TRBD1 (5 bases). Germline V gene sequence: CDR1 MGHDK, CDR2 SYGVNS. Trimming cost V 7 bases and J 10 bases, with 14 bases left between them. The CDR3 covers 13 residues. Here the CDR3 DNA reads TGTGCCAGCACCCGCAGGGTTAACTCACCCCTCCACTTT. Protein: CASTRRVNSPLHF. The whole variable domain, filled in from reference TRBV25-1 and TRBJ1-6, reads EADIYQTPRYLVIGTGKKITLECSQTMGHDKMYWYQQDPGMELHLIHYSYGVNSTEKGDLSSESTVSRIRTEHFPLTLESARPSHTSQYLCASTRRVNSPLHFGNGTRLTVT.

The chain combines TRBV9 with TRBJ2-1; 14 bases are shared with TRBD2. Germline trimming cut 3 bases from V and 10 bases from J; bases unmatched to any gene: 9. CDR3 length: 16 residues. Germline V gene lookup returns CDR1 SGDLS and CDR2 YYNGEE. The CDR3 DNA is TGTGCCAGCAGCGCCCTGACTAGCGGGGGGGCCGGGGAGCAGTTCTTC. It translates to CASSALTSGGAGEQFF. Full variable domain (outside the CDR3, taken from reference TRBV9 and TRBJ2-1): DSGVTQTPKHLITATGQRVTLRCSPRSGDLSVYWYQQSLDQGLQFLIQYYNGEERAKGNILERFSAQQFPDLHSELNLSSLELGDSALYFCASSALTSGGAGEQFFGPGTRLTVL.

The chain couples TRBV28 to TRBJ2-3; D may be TRBD1 (5 bases). Trimming cost V 4 bases and J 4 bases, with 21 bases left between them. CDR3 length: 17 amino acids. Germline-derived CDR1 and CDR2 are MDHEN and SYDVKM. The CDR3 loop reads CASSSFNRLPGSDTQYF. In DNA, the CDR3 is TGTGCCAGCAGTTCCTTCAACAGGCTTCCAGGGTCAGATACGCAGTATTTT.

The chain carries TRBV7-2 and TRBJ2-3; TRBD1 matches at 8 bases. The CDR3 runs 15 residues. V gave up 5 bases and J gave up 6 bases; unmatched junction bases: 10. The germline V gene has CDR1 SGHTA and CDR2 FQGNSA. The CDR3 is CASSRTGRLTDTQYF. In nucleotides, the CDR3 is TGTGCCAGCAGCCGGACAGGGCGATTAACCGATACGCAGTATTTT.